These T cell receptor beta chains were read from a single sample in a study of control samples from healthy donors and cancer patients. Libraries were prepared by immunoSEQ multiplex PCR; TCRdb keeps only in-frame clonotypes and omits some of them. The table has about 92,000 clones, roughly four fifths seen once; the top ten hold approximately 9.8%. Specimen: blood. All receptors derive from a woman aged 60-70 years in good health. Each CDR3 is given with its conserved first and last residue. Each record gives: V gene, J gene, clone size, D gene, CDR3 protein, CDR3 DNA. A D gene is named only where the DNA matches it firmly. Clone size is shown for a subset of rows, as once, few, many or a class of expanded clone.

>TRBV29-1|TRBJ1-2|few|-
CSVTGGTNYGYTF
TGCAGCGTCACGGGGGGGACAAACTATGGCTACACCTTC
>TRBV15|TRBJ2-7|-|TRBD1
CATSRDGTGGLDEQYF
TGTGCCACCAGCAGAGATGGGACAGGGGGCTTGGACGAGCAGTACTTC
>TRBV28|TRBJ2-1|-|-
CASSPRRPLGDDEQFF
TGTGCCAGCAGTCCCCGCAGGCCCTTGGGGGACGATGAGCAGTTCTTC
>TRBV28|TRBJ1-3|-|-
CASSLSQGNTIYF
TGTGCCAGCAGTCTATCCCAGGGAAACACCATATATTTT
>TRBV6-2/TRBV6-3|TRBJ2-6|-|TRBD2
CASSYEGRGLAGANVLTF
TGTGCCAGCAGTTACGAAGGGAGGGGACTAGCTGGGGCCAACGTCCTGACTTTC
>TRBV20-1|TRBJ1-5|-|-
CSARLGGLEHF
TGCAGTGCTAGATTGGGGGGGCTTGAGCATTTT
>TRBV4-2|TRBJ2-3|-|TRBD2
CASSQDLAVTTDTQYF
TGTGCCAGCAGCCAAGATCTAGCGGTCACCACAGATACGCAGTATTTT
>TRBV2|TRBJ1-5|-|-
CASRPAWDQPQHF
TGTGCCAGCAGACCAGCGTGGGATCAGCCCCAGCATTTT
>TRBV3-1/TRBV3-2|TRBJ1-4|-|TRBD1
CASSPTQGAAGEKLFF
TGTGCCAGCAGCCCTACCCAGGGGGCGGCGGGTGAAAAACTGTTTTTT
>TRBV20-1|TRBJ1-2|-|-
CSASRREPYGYTF
TGCAGTGCTAGTCGGCGGGAACCCTATGGCTACACCTTC
>TRBV6-2/TRBV6-3|TRBJ1-2|-|-
CASSPRTVKYGYTF
TGTGCCAGCAGCCCTCGGACAGTAAAATATGGCTACACCTTC
>TRBV19|TRBJ1-6|-|-
CASSTGRGAQSPLHF
TGTGCCAGTAGTACGGGGAGGGGGGCTCAATCACCCCTCCACTTT
>TRBV6-1|TRBJ1-3|-|-
CASSETGTRSAGGNTIYF
TGTGCCAGCAGTGAGACTGGGACTAGAAGCGCGGGCGGAAACACCATATATTTT
>TRBV5-4|TRBJ2-7|-|TRBD2
CASSLFAGGEQYF
TGTGCCAGCAGCTTGTTCGCGGGAGGAGAGCAGTACTTC
>TRBV24-1|TRBJ1-1|-|-
CATSDSEFTEAFF
TGTGCCACCAGTGATTCCGAATTCACTGAAGCTTTCTTT
>TRBV5-1|TRBJ1-3|-|TRBD1
CASSLAPTGTGNTIYF
TGCGCCAGCAGCTTGGCCCCGACAGGGACTGGAAACACCATATATTTT
>TRBV5-4|TRBJ1-2|once|-
CASSLDGTDAGTYGYTF
TGTGCCAGCAGCTTGGATGGGACTGACGCAGGGACCTATGGCTACACCTTC
>TRBV18|TRBJ2-2|-|-
CASKNRSRGELFF
TGTGCCAGCAAGAACAGGTCCCGCGGGGAGCTGTTTTTT
>TRBV10-3|TRBJ1-3|once|TRBD1
CAIGTVSGNTIYF
TGTGCCATTGGGACAGTCTCTGGAAACACCATATATTTT
>TRBV6-1|TRBJ2-2|medium-sized|TRBD2
CASSEASGSTGELFF
TGTGCCAGCAGTGAAGCTAGCGGGAGCACCGGGGAGCTGTTTTTT
>TRBV6-5|TRBJ1-2|-|-
CASRGGEVTNYGYTF
TGTGCCAGCAGGGGGGGAGAGGTAACTAACTATGGCTACACCTTC
>TRBV7-9|TRBJ1-6|-|-
CASSRYAGVDSPLHF
TGTGCCAGCAGCCGCTATGCAGGGGTTGATTCACCCCTCCACTTT
>TRBV6-1|TRBJ1-4|once|-
CASSDRGNSNEKLFF
TGTGCCAGCAGTGACAGGGGCAATAGTAATGAAAAACTGTTTTTT
>TRBV11-2|TRBJ2-7|-|-
CASSSYYEQYF
TGTGCCAGCAGCTCTTACTACGAGCAGTACTTC
>TRBV6-5|TRBJ1-1|-|TRBD1
CASNPQGRLNTEAFF
TGTGCCAGCAACCCACAGGGGAGGTTGAACACTGAAGCTTTCTTT
>TRBV7-9|TRBJ2-1|-|-
CASSLEDYNEQFF
TGTGCCAGCAGCTTAGAAGACTATAATGAGCAGTTCTTC
>TRBV2|TRBJ2-7|-|-
CASRGSPSVRVMF
TGTGCCAGCAGGGGATCTCCGTCAGTCCGGGTCATGTTC
>TRBV5-1|TRBJ2-2|-|-
CASSEQAGNTGELFF
TGCGCCAGCAGCGAACAAGCGGGGAACACCGGGGAGCTGTTTTTT
>TRBV7-2|TRBJ2-1|-|TRBD2
CASSPTSGGAGGKFF
TGTGCCAGCAGCCCGACTAGCGGGGGGGCCGGCGGTAAGTTCTTC
>TRBV2|TRBJ2-7|-|-
CASSSQGVNEQYF
TGTGCCAGCAGTTCCCAGGGAGTGAACGAGCAGTACTTC
>TRBV19|TRBJ2-2|-|-
CASSIDLSLPSRKYSDAGELFF
TGTGCCAGTAGTATAGACTTATCATTGCCTTCTCGAAAATACAGCGACGCCGGGGAGCTGTTTTTT
>TRBV20-1|TRBJ1-4|-|-
CSARWGEKLFF
TGCAGTGCTAGATGGGGCGAAAAACTGTTTTTT
>TRBV6-6|TRBJ2-2|few|-
CASNLIGSVGELFF
TGTGCCAGCAATCTCATTGGGAGTGTCGGGGAGCTGTTTTTT
>TRBV5-8|TRBJ1-5|-|-
CASSPQYNQPQHF
TGTGCCAGCAGCCCTCAGTACAATCAGCCCCAGCATTTT
>TRBV6-1|TRBJ1-5|-|TRBD1
CASSEQGGSNQPQHF
TGTGCCAGCAGTGAGCAGGGGGGTAGCAATCAGCCCCAGCATTTT